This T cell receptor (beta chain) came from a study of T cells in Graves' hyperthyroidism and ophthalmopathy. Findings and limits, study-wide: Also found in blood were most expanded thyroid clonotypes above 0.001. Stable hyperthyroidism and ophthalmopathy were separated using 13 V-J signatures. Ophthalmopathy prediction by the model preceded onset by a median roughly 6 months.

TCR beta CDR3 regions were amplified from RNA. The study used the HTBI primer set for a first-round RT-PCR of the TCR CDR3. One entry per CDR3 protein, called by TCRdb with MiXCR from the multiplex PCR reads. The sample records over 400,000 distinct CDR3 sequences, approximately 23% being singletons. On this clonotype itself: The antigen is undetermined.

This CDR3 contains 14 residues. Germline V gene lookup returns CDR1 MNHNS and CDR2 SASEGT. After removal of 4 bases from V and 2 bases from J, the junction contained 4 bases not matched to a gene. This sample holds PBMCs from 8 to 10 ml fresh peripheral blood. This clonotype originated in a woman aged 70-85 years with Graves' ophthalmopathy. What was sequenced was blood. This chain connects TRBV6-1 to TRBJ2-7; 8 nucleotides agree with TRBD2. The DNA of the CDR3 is TGTGCCAGCAGTGGGGGTAGCGGGACCTACGAGCAGTACTTC. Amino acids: CASSGGSGTYEQYF.